This T cell receptor (beta chain) emerged from a study of shared clonotypes between healthy human individuals. Across the study: Used for every donor were three CD4 naive, three CD4 memory, two CD8 naive and one CD8 memory plate.

Concerning this clone itself: Its matching antigen is unknown.

General study results and limits: About 5.2% was the fraction of naive CD4 clonotypes found shared across several donors.

CDR3 size: 14 residues. Germline V gene sequence: CDR1 SGHDT, CDR2 YYEEEE. V was clipped by 3 bases and J by 1 base; unmatched bases: 4. Per sorted-subset replicate PCR, input was 150 to 250 ng DNA, representing around 28,000 T cell genomes. The method was immunoSEQ multiplex PCR; TCRdb's version includes in-frame clones alone and lacks a portion of them. The sample records 400,000 or so clones, 95% to 97% being singletons. This chain links TRBV5-6 with TRBJ2-7, with 7 bases identical to TRBD2. The sequence came from a young man in good health. Material: memory CD8+ T cells sorted from blood. Subset meaning: CD45RO+ cells pooled with CCR7-negative TemRA cells. CDR3 sequence reads: CASSSLAVSYEQYF. As DNA, the CDR3 is TGTGCCAGCAGCTCCCTAGCGGTTTCCTACGAGCAGTACTTC.